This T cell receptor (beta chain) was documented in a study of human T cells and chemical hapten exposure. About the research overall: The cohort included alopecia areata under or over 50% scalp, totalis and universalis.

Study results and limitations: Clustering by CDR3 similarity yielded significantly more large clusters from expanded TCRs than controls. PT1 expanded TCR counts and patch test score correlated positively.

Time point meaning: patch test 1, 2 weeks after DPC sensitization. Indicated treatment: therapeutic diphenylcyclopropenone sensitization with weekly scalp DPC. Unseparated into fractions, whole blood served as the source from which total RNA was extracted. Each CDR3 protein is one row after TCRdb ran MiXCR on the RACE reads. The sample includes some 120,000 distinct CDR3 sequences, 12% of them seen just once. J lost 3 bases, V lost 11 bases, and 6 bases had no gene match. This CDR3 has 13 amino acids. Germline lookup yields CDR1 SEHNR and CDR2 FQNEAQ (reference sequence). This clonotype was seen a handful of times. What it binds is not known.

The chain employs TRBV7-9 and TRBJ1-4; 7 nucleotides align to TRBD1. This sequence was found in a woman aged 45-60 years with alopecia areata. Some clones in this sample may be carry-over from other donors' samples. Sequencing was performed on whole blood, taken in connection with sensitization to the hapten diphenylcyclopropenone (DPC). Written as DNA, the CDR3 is TGTGCCGGGGGACAGATCCCTAATGAAAAACTGTTTTTT. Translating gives CAGGQIPNEKLFF.